This is a list of T cell receptor beta chains from one sample in a study of a mutant IDH1 vaccine in newly diagnosed glioma. Some clones are missing from TCRdb's copy, which holds only in-frame ones; the method was immunoSEQ multiplex PCR. The sample includes 40,000 to 55,000 clones, 78% of them seen just once. For these receptors, no antigen is known. The sequencing used PBMCs, collected from a glioma patient whose treatment included an IDH1 peptide vaccine. The receptors come from a man aged 50-59 years with glioma. CDR3s include the opening cysteine and the closing phenylalanine or tryptophan. The D gene is left open where the match is weak. The size entry is marked missing in some rows and otherwise reads once, few, many or a size class.

D gene	J gene	V gene	clone size	CDR3 DNA	CDR3 protein
.	TRBJ1-5	TRBV30	.	TGTGCCTGGAGCGGGAGGCTCGGCCAGCCCCAGCATTTT	CAWSGRLGQPQHF
TRBD1	TRBJ1-1	TRBV10-3	.	TGTGCCATCAGTGGACGGGACAGGGGGAAGACTGAAGCTTTCTTT	CAISGRDRGKTEAFF
.	TRBJ1-2	TRBV5-6	.	TGTGCCAGCAGCTTGATAGGGCAGGGAGTCAGTCCCAACTATGGCTACACCTTC	CASSLIGQGVSPNYGYTF
TRBD1	TRBJ2-7	TRBV19	.	TGTGCCAGTAGTGCCCGGGACAGCCGCTACGAGCAGTACTTC	CASSARDSRYEQYF
TRBD2	TRBJ2-2	TRBV19	.	TGTGCCAGTAGTATTACCGGGGGGGACGGGGAGCTGTTTTTT	CASSITGGDGELFF
.	TRBJ2-7	TRBV6-5	.	TGTGCCAGCAGTTTAGGGCCTCGGGTCTACGAGCAGTACTTC	CASSLGPRVYEQYF
.	TRBJ1-1	TRBV14	few	TGTGCCAGCAGCCTTTCCGGGGTGGGCACTGAAGCTTTCTTT	CASSLSGVGTEAFF
TRBD1	TRBJ1-6	TRBV6-5	.	TGTGCCAGCAGCACAGGACAGGGGGCAATTTCACCCCTCCACTTT	CASSTGQGAISPLHF
.	TRBJ1-5	TRBV2	.	TGTGCCAGCAAGACCGGAATTAGCAATCAGCCCCAGCATTTT	CASKTGISNQPQHF
TRBD1	TRBJ2-1	TRBV6-5	once	TGTGCCAGCAGTCCTGGACAGGGCTCCTACAATGAGCAGTTCTTC	CASSPGQGSYNEQFF
.	TRBJ2-1	TRBV28	.	TGTGCCAGCAGTTTGTGGAAAGGGGTAGGGACCTACAATGAGCAGTTCTTC	CASSLWKGVGTYNEQFF
.	TRBJ1-1	TRBV5-1	few	TGCGCCAGCAGCTTGGGGGGAGACACTGAAGCTTTCTTT	CASSLGGDTEAFF
.	TRBJ1-4	TRBV7-2	.	TGTGCCAGCAGCTTCCGCCCCGGGGGGAATGAAAAACTGTTTTTT	CASSFRPGGNEKLFF
TRBD1	TRBJ2-1	TRBV18	.	TGTGCCAGCTCACCGCGGACAGGGGGCTCGGATGAGCAGTTCTTC	CASSPRTGGSDEQFF
TRBD1	TRBJ2-5	TRBV5-6	.	TGTGCCAGCAGCCCCCCGACAGGGCGGGCGACCCAGTACTTC	CASSPPTGRATQYF
TRBD1	TRBJ2-2	TRBV7-9	.	TGTGCCAGCAGCTTAGGACAGGGGGAAACCGGGGAGCTGTTTTTT	CASSLGQGETGELFF
.	TRBJ2-3	TRBV5-1	.	TGCGCCAGCAGCTGGGGGGGCAGCACAGATACGCAGTATTTT	CASSWGGSTDTQYF
.	TRBJ1-5	TRBV5-6	.	TGTGCCAGCAGCTTCAGGAATCAGCCCCAGCATTTT	CASSFRNQPQHF
TRBD1	TRBJ1-4	TRBV5-1	.	TGCGCCAGCAGAGAGACAGGGGCGTCGTCTAATGAAAAACTGTTTTTT	CASRETGASSNEKLFF
.	TRBJ2-7	TRBV5-1	.	TGCGCCAGCAGCTTGGCTGTAGGGCCCTTAGAGCAGTACTTC	CASSLAVGPLEQYF
.	TRBJ2-5	TRBV19	.	TGTGCCAGTAGTATGACCGCGGGACACGCGGAGACCCAGTACTTC	CASSMTAGHAETQYF
.	TRBJ1-5	TRBV7-9	.	TGTGCCAGCAGCTTAGCGGGGGGGGCCCAGCCCCAGCATTTT	CASSLAGGAQPQHF
.	TRBJ2-5	TRBV5-1	.	TGCGCCAGCAGCGCCCGAGGGGGTACCCAAGAGACCCAGTACTTC	CASSARGGTQETQYF
.	TRBJ1-2	TRBV11-2	.	TGTGCCAGCAGCTTAAGTGTATCGGGAGGAGAAGGCTACACCTTC	CASSLSVSGGEGYTF
TRBD2	TRBJ2-7	TRBV6-5	.	TGTGCCAGCAGTTTCACCCAAGCGGGGTCCTACGAGCAGTACTTC	CASSFTQAGSYEQYF
.	TRBJ1-2	TRBV30	.	TGTGCCTGGAGTGGGCTACAGGCGGGCGGCTACACCTTC	CAWSGLQAGGYTF
.	TRBJ2-1	TRBV7-9	.	TGTGCCAGCAGCCTCGGGACGGGGCAATTGTCCTACAATGAGCAGTTCTTC	CASSLGTGQLSYNEQFF
.	TRBJ1-2	TRBV5-6	.	TGTGCCAGCAGCTCCGAGAGCGGGGTCCATGGCTACACCTTC	CASSSESGVHGYTF
.	TRBJ2-5	TRBV18	.	TGTGCCAGCTCACGATCAGGGGTTCAAGAGACCCAGTACTTC	CASSRSGVQETQYF
TRBD1	TRBJ1-6	TRBV5-1	few	TGCGCCAGCAGCTTGGGGACAGGGTACCGTTCACCCCTCCACTTT	CASSLGTGYRSPLHF
.	TRBJ2-7	TRBV6-1	.	TGTGCCAGCAGTGTACGACAGAGACTCTACGAGCAGTACTTC	CASSVRQRLYEQYF
TRBD1	TRBJ1-2	TRBV9	.	TGTGCCAGCAGCTTGACAGGGTCGGGCTATGGCTACACCTTC	CASSLTGSGYGYTF
.	TRBJ2-5	TRBV7-9	.	TGTGCCAGCAGCCTTCTGTTGGGACTGACCCAAGAGACCCAGTACTTC	CASSLLLGLTQETQYF
.	TRBJ2-7	TRBV10-3	few	TGTGCCATCAGCAGGACAGGGACTACCTACGAGCAGTACTTC	CAISRTGTTYEQYF
TRBD2	TRBJ2-1	TRBV2	.	TGTGCCAGCAGTGAAACTAGCGGGGGGCAGGAGGAGCAGTTCTTC	CASSETSGGQEEQFF
TRBD1	TRBJ1-2	TRBV11-2	.	TGTGCCAGCAGCCGCCGGGACAGGGACTACTATGGCTACACCTTC	CASSRRDRDYYGYTF
.	TRBJ1-4	TRBV7-9	once	TGTGCCAGCAGCTTATTTTACGGGGGTGCCGGTAATGAAAAACTGTTTTTT	CASSLFYGGAGNEKLFF
.	TRBJ1-1	TRBV15	.	TGTGCCACCAGCAGAGATAGGATGAACACTGAAGCTTTCTTT	CATSRDRMNTEAFF
TRBD2	TRBJ2-7	TRBV5-1	once	TGCGCCAGCAGCTTGGGCAGCGGGGGCGAGCAGTACTTC	CASSLGSGGEQYF
TRBD2	TRBJ2-5	TRBV5-1	.	TGCGCCAGCAGCTCGAGCGGGGGGCGGGTGGAGACCCAGTACTTC	CASSSSGGRVETQYF
.	TRBJ2-1	TRBV28	.	TGTGCCAGCAGTTTAGGGGGGTCCTCCTACAATGAGCAGTTCTTC	CASSLGGSSYNEQFF
.	TRBJ2-1	TRBV6-5	.	TGTGCCAGCAGGCGTGGACCCGATGAGCAGTTCTTC	CASRRGPDEQFF
TRBD1	TRBJ2-3	TRBV7-8	.	TGTGCCAGCAGCTTAGTAGGGACAGCCTTAACGGGCACAGATACGCAGTATTTT	CASSLVGTALTGTDTQYF
TRBD1	TRBJ2-7	TRBV2	few	TGTGCCAGCAGTCCCCAGGACAGGGTAAATCACTTC	CASSPQDRVNHF
.	TRBJ2-1	TRBV7-2	.	TGTGCCAGCAGCTTAGATCCCTCGTCCTACAATGAGCAGTTCTTC	CASSLDPSSYNEQFF
.	TRBJ1-3	TRBV7-9	.	TGTGCCAGCAGCCGGGACCGCTCTGGAAACACCATATATTTT	CASSRDRSGNTIYF
.	TRBJ2-3	TRBV25-1	.	TGTGCCAGCAGTGAAGGGGCGGGCGGAGGGAGGACAGATACGCAGTATTTT	CASSEGAGGGRTDTQYF